This paragraph covers one TCR beta chain sequence. This entry comes from a study of blood T cell repertoires in COVID-19. Study context: Samples taken during acute and convalescent COVID-19 were collected in the United States, Italy and Spain.

Germline lookup yields CDR1 LGHNT and CDR2 FRNRAP. J was trimmed by 0 bases and V by 6 bases; bases with no gene match: 5. CDR3 length: 14 amino acids. TCRdb keeps only in-frame clones here, not all; method: immunoSEQ multiplex PCR. The sample records 70,000 to 95,000 clones, about 96% being singletons. Source material: peripheral blood. The receptor was derived from a human donor with active COVID-19. The donor label of this sample is uncertain. The chain is built from TRBV12-5 and TRBJ2-7, with 7 bases that match TRBD1. As DNA, the CDR3 is TGTGCTAGTGGCCTAGGGGGCGCCTCCTACGAGCAGTACTTC. Protein sequence: CASGLGGASYEQYF.